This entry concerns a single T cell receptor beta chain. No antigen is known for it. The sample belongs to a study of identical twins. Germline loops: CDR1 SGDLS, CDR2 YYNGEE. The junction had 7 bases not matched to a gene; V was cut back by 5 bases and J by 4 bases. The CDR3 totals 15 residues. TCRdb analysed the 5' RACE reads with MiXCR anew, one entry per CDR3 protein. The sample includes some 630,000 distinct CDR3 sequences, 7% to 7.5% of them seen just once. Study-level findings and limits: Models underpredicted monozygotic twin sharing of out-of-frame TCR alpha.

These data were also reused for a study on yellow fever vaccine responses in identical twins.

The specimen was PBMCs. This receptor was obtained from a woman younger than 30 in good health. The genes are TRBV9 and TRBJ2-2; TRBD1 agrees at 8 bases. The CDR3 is CASSQDRESTGELFF. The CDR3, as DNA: TGTGCCAGCAGTCAGGACAGGGAGAGCACCGGGGAGCTGTTTTTT.